These 25 T cell receptor beta chains share one sample of origin, sequenced in a study of CD8+CD57+ T cells in acquired aplastic anemia. Using genomic DNA as the template, TCR beta VDJ and CDR3 profiling was carried out. TCRdb ran MiXCR on the reads and lists one entry per CDR3 protein. In the table there are approximately 200,000 distinct CDR3 sequences, around 50% of which are singletons. The sequencing sample was made of sorted CD4+, CD8+, or CD8+CD57+ T cells (not recorded which) from PBMCs. The receptors were gathered from a human donor in good health, serving as a control.

The rearrangement joins TRBV15 to TRBJ1-6; D uncertain. The CDR3 is made up of 13 amino acids. The V and J ends lost 10 bases and 12 bases respectively, with 19 bases between them. CDR1 and CDR2 from the germline V gene are LNHNV and YYDKDF (reference sequence). The CDR3 region is CASRDYEIRPLHF. The CDR3 DNA is TGTGCCAGCAGAGATTATGAGATCCGACCCCTCCACTTT. Variable domain in full (rest from reference TRBV15 and TRBJ1-6): DAMVIQNPRYQVTQFGKPVTLSCSQTLNHNVMYWYQQKSSQAPKLLFHYYDKDFNNEADTPDNFQSRRPNTSFCFLDIRSPGLGDTAMYLCASRDYEIRPLHFGNGTRLTVT.

The V gene is TRBV19, the J gene TRBJ1-1; D possibly corresponds to TRBD1 (6 bases). Germline-derived CDR1 and CDR2 are LNHDA and SQIVND (reference sequence). The CDR3 spans 13 residues. V was shortened by 5 bases and J by 5 bases, with 12 bases between the two germline ends. CDR3 sequence (DNA): TGTGCCAGTAGTGTCGCAAGGGGGACTGAAGCTTTCTTT. Translated: CASSVARGTEAFF.

This clonotype showed up many times. This chain joins TRBV7-6 and TRBJ2-2; TRBD1 matches at 7 bases. Germline loops: CDR1 SGHVS, CDR2 FNYEAQ. V shed 1 base, J shed 0 bases, and the junction held 8 bases outside the gene matches. The CDR3 loop spans 18 amino acids. The CDR3 sequence is CASSLGLVGGANTGELFF. DNA for the CDR3: TGTGCCAGCAGCTTAGGTCTGGTAGGGGGCGCGAACACCGGGGAGCTGTTTTTT.

This clonotype appeared many times. The chain has TRBV5-8 and TRBJ2-1, with 8 bases aligning to TRBD2. The CDR3 contains 15 residues. With V trimmed by 6 bases and J by 0 bases, 5 bases remained unmatched. Germline V gene sequence: CDR1 SGHTS, CDR2 YDEGEE. The CDR3 DNA sequence: TGTGCCAGCAACCCGGGGGGGAGCTCCTACAATGAGCAGTTCTTC. It yields the protein CASNPGGSSYNEQFF.

V is TRBV11-2 and J is TRBJ2-1; D not certain. V was cut by 0 bases and J by 8 bases, with 14 bases left in between. Germline values: CDR1 SGHAT, CDR2 FQNNGV. The CDR3 length is 15 residues. The CDR3 protein is CASSLEERANYEQFF. In DNA form, the CDR3 reads TGTGCCAGCAGCTTAGAGGAAAGGGCGAACTATGAGCAGTTCTTC. The full variable domain, in which reference TRBV11-2 and TRBJ2-1 provide the parts outside the CDR3, is EAGVAQSPRYKIIEKRQSVAFWCNPISGHATLYWYQQILGQGPKLLIQFQNNGVVDDSQLPKDRFSAERLKGVDSTLKIQPAKLEDSAVYLCASSLEERANYEQFFGPGTRLTVL.

This clonotype was detected only once. The chain joins TRBV7-3 to TRBJ1-2, with 8 bases identical to TRBD1. J was trimmed by 4 bases and V by 5 bases; bases with no gene match: 6. Germline CDR1 is SGHTA and CDR2 is FQGTGA. The CDR3 extends over 14 amino acids. CDR3 coding DNA: TGTGCCAGCAGCAAACCGGGACAGGTCTATGGCTACACCTTC. It codes for CASSKPGQVYGYTF.

J is TRBJ2-3 and V is TRBV5-5; D tentatively fits TRBD1 or TRBD2 (6 bases each). Trimming took off 4 bases at V and 4 bases at J, with 16 bases between the two ends. Germline V gene sequence: CDR1 SGHKS, CDR2 YYEKEE (reference sequence). The CDR3 consists of 15 residues. CDR3: CASSVEGGRADTQYF. In DNA form, the CDR3 reads TGTGCCAGCAGCGTAGAGGGGGGTAGGGCAGATACGCAGTATTTT.

The chain couples TRBV7-2 to TRBJ1-2; weak D call: TRBD1 (5 bases). Germline V CDR1 and CDR2: SGHTA, FQGNSA. The CDR3 is 14 amino acids. The V and J ends lost 5 bases and 7 bases respectively, with 17 bases between them. CDR3 DNA: TGTGCCAGCAGCCCAATCACAGGAGTTGGTGGCTACACCTTC. It translates to CASSPITGVGGYTF.

The sample holds many counts of this clonotype. This sequence joins TRBV4-1 and TRBJ2-1; 7 nucleotides match TRBD2. Germline-derived CDR1 and CDR2 are MGHRA and YSYEKL. Trimming took 4 bases from V and 0 from J; bases not matched to a gene: 12. The CDR3 sequence is 18 residues long. DNA for the CDR3: TGCGCCAGCAGCCTCTGGGGCCTGGCTAGCGGCTCCTACAATGAGCAGTTCTTC. Protein sequence: CASSLWGLASGSYNEQFF.

This clonotype has a count of ten or more. The chain uses TRBV14 and TRBJ1-1, with TRBD1 as a possible D gene (6 bases). Trimming took 5 bases from V and 0 from J, leaving 13 bases between them. CDR1 and CDR2 from the germline V gene are SGHDN and FVKESK. The CDR3 is 15 amino acids. The CDR3 protein is CASSKAPGVNTEAFF. For the CDR3, the DNA is TGTGCCAGCAGCAAAGCCCCAGGGGTGAACACTGAAGCTTTCTTT.

Ten or more counts support this clonotype. The chain recombines TRBV4-1 with TRBJ2-5, with 11 bases aligning to TRBD2. With V trimmed by 3 bases and J by 7 bases, 7 bases remained unmatched. Per germline, CDR1 MGHRA and CDR2 YSYEKL. The CDR3 spans 15 residues. Written as DNA, the CDR3 is TGCGCCAGCAGCCAGGAACTAGCGGGGGCGGGGACCCAGTACTTC. This gives the protein CASSQELAGAGTQYF.

In its sample, this clonotype was seen many times. V usage is TRBV5-6 and J usage is TRBJ2-7, with a weak D call TRBD2 (5 bases). Deletions cut 4 bases from V and 2 bases from J, with 19 bases between. The CDR3 has 16 amino acids. The germline V gene encodes CDR1 SGHDT and CDR2 YYEEEE. The CDR3 DNA follows: TGTGCCAGCAGCCTCCGGGGTATTTCGGACCCCTACGAGCAGTACTTC. It specifies CASSLRGISDPYEQYF.

This clonotype was recorded at least ten times. The CDR3: CASSFQGITSYEQYF. The CDR3 DNA sequence: TGTGCCAGCAGCTTCCAGGGTATTACCTCCTACGAGCAGTACTTC. This chain joins TRBV5-6 and TRBJ2-7; tentative D call: TRBD1 (5 bases). Germline V gene data show CDR1 as SGHDT and CDR2 as YYEEEE. The V end lost 2 bases, the J end lost 0 bases, and 12 bases lay between the germline ends. The CDR3 sequence is 15 residues long.

V gene TRBV10-3 combines with J gene TRBJ1-4; no clear D. The CDR3 sequence is 13 residues long. V was clipped by 11 bases and J by 11 bases, with 21 bases between them. The V gene's germline CDR1 is ENHRY and CDR2 SYGVKD. Written as DNA, the CDR3 is TGTGCCTCGCAGTGGTGCCCGCCGTGGAAACTGTTTTTT. Translating gives CASQWCPPWKLFF.

V usage is TRBV7-9 and J usage is TRBJ2-5; 9 bases are a match to TRBD1. Per germline, CDR1 SEHNR and CDR2 FQNEAQ (reference sequence). The V and J ends lost 4 bases and 2 bases, in that order; junction bases with no gene match: 5. The CDR3 has 15 residues. CDR3 sequence reads: CASSSGTGIQETQYF. For the CDR3, the DNA is TGTGCCAGCAGCTCAGGGACAGGGATTCAAGAGACCCAGTACTTC.

This chain links TRBV7-9 with TRBJ2-3, with D possibly TRBD2 on 7 matching bases. Germline V lookup: CDR1 SEHNR, CDR2 FQNEAQ (reference sequence). The CDR3 is 15 residues long. Trimming shortened V by 6 bases and J by 0 bases, and 13 bases separated the two germline ends. DNA for the CDR3: TGTGCCAGCAGTCTACGGGGGGCCAGCACAGATACGCAGTATTTT. This codes for CASSLRGASTDTQYF.

This clonotype appeared a few times. The V gene is TRBV7-9, the J gene TRBJ2-5; a weak D match, TRBD2 (6 bases). V shed 8 bases and J shed 2 bases, with 9 bases lying between them. The CDR3 has 12 residues. Germline CDR1 is SEHNR and CDR2 is FQNEAQ (reference sequence). CDR3 region: CASGGTQETQYF. The CDR3 DNA is TGTGCCAGCGGGGGGACTCAAGAGACCCAGTACTTC.

In its sample, this clonotype was seen many times. The J gene is TRBJ2-7, the V gene TRBV18; 8 nucleotides agree with TRBD1. V was pared by 3 bases and J by 5 bases, with 9 bases of the junction left unmatched. The CDR3 runs to 15 residues. CDR1 and CDR2 from the germline V gene are KGHSH and LQKENI. DNA of the CDR3: TGTGCCAGCTCACCTTGGACAGGGTCTCGCCACGAGCAGTACTTC. Protein: CASSPWTGSRHEQYF.

The gene calls are TRBV10-2 and TRBJ2-2, with 7 bases fitting TRBD1. Germline V CDR1 and CDR2: WSHSY, SAAADI. The CDR3 is 11 residues long. The V gene end was trimmed by 3 bases and the J gene end by 16 bases; junction bases not matched to a gene: 5. The CDR3 protein is CASSEATGKFF. The CDR3 nucleotides read TGCGCCAGCAGTGAAGCGACAGGGAAGTTTTTT.

This clonotype was seen many times. This chain connects TRBV10-2 to TRBJ2-6; D is unresolved. The CDR3 loop spans 19 amino acids. Trimming took off 8 bases at V and 0 bases at J, with 23 bases between the two ends. Germline V gives CDR1 WSHSY, CDR2 SAAADI. The CDR3 loop is CASGGRFDTTPSGANVLTF. CDR3 nucleotides: TGCGCCAGCGGTGGTCGTTTCGACACAACCCCCTCTGGGGCCAACGTCCTGACTTTC.

The rearrangement uses TRBV20-1 and TRBJ1-6; tentatively, D is TRBD1 (5 bases). This CDR3 contains 16 residues. From germline, CDR1 is DFQATT and CDR2 SNEGSKA (reference sequence). Trimming removed 0 bases at V and 6 bases at J, with 15 bases between. This chain's CDR3 is CSAREMGGGGNSPLHF. CDR3 nucleotides: TGCAGTGCTAGAGAAATGGGGGGGGGTGGTAATTCACCCCTCCACTTT.

This clonotype was detected only a few times. The chain recombines TRBV6-2 or TRBV6-3 with TRBJ1-2; 10 bases are a match to TRBD1. Germline values: CDR1 MNHEY, CDR2 SVGEGT. Losses at the gene ends were 6 bases for V and 7 bases for J; bases not matched to a gene: 11. The CDR3 loop spans 15 amino acids. The CDR3 reads CASRKPTGGAGGYTF. In nucleotides, the CDR3 is TGTGCCAGCAGAAAACCGACAGGGGGCGCCGGTGGCTACACCTTC.

The gene calls are TRBV7-3 and TRBJ2-3, with D unresolved. The CDR3 sequence is 18 residues long. V was trimmed by 2 bases and J by 1 base, leaving 19 bases between them. Germline V gene data show CDR1 as SGHTA and CDR2 as FQGTGA. CDR3 loop: CASSLARAYSSGTDTQYF. CDR3 sequence (DNA): TGTGCCAGCAGCTTAGCGCGCGCCTACTCATCCGGCACAGATACGCAGTATTTT.

The CDR3 protein is CSAGGQGANEQFF. The CDR3 nucleotides are TGCAGTGCTGGGGGACAGGGGGCCAATGAGCAGTTCTTC. J is TRBJ2-1 and V is TRBV20-1; 12 bases match TRBD1. Germline loops: CDR1 DFQATT, CDR2 SNEGSKA (reference sequence). The trim removed 5 bases at V and 6 bases at J, leaving 2 bases unmatched. This CDR3 is built from 13 residues.

This clonotype was observed many times. The chain links TRBV10-3 to TRBJ2-7, with TRBD1 identical over 9 bases. Looked up from germline, CDR1 is ENHRY and CDR2 is SYGVKD. V was pared by 9 bases and J by 3 bases, with 9 bases of the junction left unmatched. This CDR3 has 14 residues. Written as DNA, the CDR3 is TGTGCCATTTGCCCGGGACAGGGAGTCTACGAGCAGTACTTC. This encodes CAICPGQGVYEQYF.